The rows below give T cell receptor beta chains drawn from one sample of a study of blood T cell repertoires in COVID-19. Sequencing was performed with immunoSEQ multiplex PCR; in TCRdb, only in-frame clones are kept and a portion is missing. The table includes about 250,000 clones, roughly 84% detected once. Sequencing used peripheral blood. These receptors were taken from a man aged 45-60 years with active or convalescent COVID-19. Both conserved end residues are part of each CDR3. The D gene is left open where the match is weak. Clone size is given for some rows only: seen once, a few or many times, or a class if the clone is expanded.

d_gene	j_gene	abundance	v_gene	CDR3nt	CDR3aa
TRBD2	TRBJ2-3	.	TRBV7-2	TGTGCCAGCAGCTTAGAGAAGCGGGGAGATACGCAGTATTTT	CASSLEKRGDTQYF
.	TRBJ1-2	few	TRBV29-1	TGCAGCGTTGAAGGTTTTGAGGGGGATGGCTACACCTTC	CSVEGFEGDGYTF
.	TRBJ1-2	.	TRBV7-9	TGTGCCAGCAGACAGGGTCCTGGCTACACCTTC	CASRQGPGYTF
TRBD1	TRBJ1-2	.	TRBV7-2	TGTGCCAGCAGCCGACAGGGGGCGGATGGCTACACCTTC	CASSRQGADGYTF
.	TRBJ1-4	.	TRBV9	TGTGCCAGCAGCGGCTACGAGGGTGAAAAACTGTTTTTT	CASSGYEGEKLFF
.	TRBJ1-5	once	TRBV19	TGTGCCAGTACAACGGGGGGGGATCAGCCCCAGCATTTT	CASTTGGDQPQHF
TRBD2	TRBJ2-2	.	TRBV9	TGTGCCAGCAGCCTCACTAGCGGACAAACCGGGGAGCTGTTTTTT	CASSLTSGQTGELFF
.	TRBJ1-3	once	TRBV30	TGTGCCGGCCGAACCCAGGGAGGAACTGGAAACACCATATATTTT	CAGRTQGGTGNTIYF
.	TRBJ1-5	few	TRBV7-6	TGTGCCAGCAGCTTCCGCTGGGTGAGTAGCGATCAGCCCCAGCATTTT	CASSFRWVSSDQPQHF
.	TRBJ1-5	.	TRBV19	TGTGCCAGTAGTATTTTACCGGGACAAGGCTCCAAAAAACCCCAGCATTTT	CASSILPGQGSKKPQHF
.	TRBJ2-7	.	TRBV6-1	TGTGCCAGCAGTGAATTTTTGCAGGGGCGTTCCTACGAGCAGTACTTC	CASSEFLQGRSYEQYF
TRBD2	TRBJ2-6	once	TRBV11-3	TGTGCCAGCAGCCCCGGACTAGCGGGGGGGCCGGATGGGGCCAACGTCCTGACTTTC	CASSPGLAGGPDGANVLTF
TRBD2	TRBJ2-1	once	TRBV10-3	TGTGCCATCAGATTAGCGGGGGAAAACAATGAGCAGTTCTTC	CAIRLAGENNEQFF
TRBD2	TRBJ2-5	.	TRBV11-2	TGTGCCAGCAGCTTTCTGCGGGGGGGTCTCCAAGAGACCCAGTACTTC	CASSFLRGGLQETQYF
TRBD1	TRBJ1-3	.	TRBV18	TGTGCCAGCTCACCTCGGACAGGACTAACCAACTCTGGAAACACCATATATTTT	CASSPRTGLTNSGNTIYF
TRBD1	TRBJ1-5	once	TRBV18	TGTGCCAGCTCACCAACGACAGGGAGGCCGCAGCAGCCCCAGCATTTT	CASSPTTGRPQQPQHF
.	TRBJ1-1	.	TRBV27	TGTGCCAGCAGTTCTATGCGGAACACTGAAGCTTTCTTT	CASSSMRNTEAFF
TRBD1	TRBJ2-2	.	TRBV5-6	TGTGCCAGCAGCTGGACAGGGTCCGGGGAGCTGTTTTTT	CASSWTGSGELFF
TRBD1	TRBJ1-4	.	TRBV7-9	TGTGCCAGCAGCAGCGACAGGGGAGAATCTAATGAAAAACTGTTTTTT	CASSSDRGESNEKLFF
.	TRBJ1-2	.	TRBV2	TGTGCCAGCACGGCGGTTGGGGACAATAACTATGGCTACACCTTC	CASTAVGDNNYGYTF
.	TRBJ1-2	.	TRBV2	TGTGCCAGCAGTTGGGACACTTCTAACTATGGCTACACCTTC	CASSWDTSNYGYTF
TRBD2	TRBJ2-1	.	TRBV28	TGTGCCAGCAGTTCCCGACCGCGGGGGGGTTACAATGAGCAGTTCTTC	CASSSRPRGGYNEQFF
TRBD1	TRBJ2-1	.	TRBV14	TGTGCCAGCAGCCAAGTAGGGGACAGGGAACGGAATGAGCAGTTCTTC	CASSQVGDRERNEQFF
TRBD1	TRBJ1-2	.	TRBV5-4	TGTGCCAGCAGCTTGGCGTTGGACAGGGGGATCTATGGCTACACCTTC	CASSLALDRGIYGYTF
TRBD1	TRBJ1-1	.	TRBV18	TGTGCCAGCTCACTGGGACAGGGCACTGAAGCTTTCTTT	CASSLGQGTEAFF
.	TRBJ2-7	.	TRBV6-1	TGTGCCAGCAGTGAAGTCCACGGCTCCTACGAGCAGTACTTC	CASSEVHGSYEQYF
TRBD1	TRBJ2-1	.	TRBV5-3	TGTGCCAGAGCCCCAAACAGGGGGGCCTCCAATGAGCAGTTCTTC	CARAPNRGASNEQFF
TRBD2	TRBJ2-3	once	TRBV30	TGTGCCTGGAGTCCCCTAGCGGGGCGCACAGATACGCAGTATTTT	CAWSPLAGRTDTQYF
.	TRBJ1-3	.	TRBV29-1	TGCAGCGTTGAAGACACCCAGGGATCTGGAAACACCATATATTTT	CSVEDTQGSGNTIYF
TRBD2	TRBJ2-5	.	TRBV24-1	TGTGCCACCAGTGAACCTGGACTAGCGGGGGGACGCCCTCGGGAGACCCAGTACTTC	CATSEPGLAGGRPRETQYF
TRBD1	TRBJ1-4	.	TRBV12-3/TRBV12-4	TGTGCCAGCAGTTTATCAGGGGGCGAAAAACTGTTTTTT	CASSLSGGEKLFF
.	TRBJ2-1	once	TRBV9	TGTGCCAGCAGCGTAGCTGGCGGGAATGAGCAGTTCTTC	CASSVAGGNEQFF
TRBD2	TRBJ2-1	once	TRBV9	TGTGCCAGCAGCGTAGCGGTACTAGCGGGGGGCCCCCATGAGCAGTTCTTC	CASSVAVLAGGPHEQFF
.	TRBJ1-1	.	TRBV15	TGTGCCACCAGCAGGCTAGACACTGAAGCTTTCTTT	CATSRLDTEAFF
TRBD1	TRBJ1-1	.	TRBV19	TGTGCCAGTTGGGACAGGTCCCTGAACACTGAAGCTTTCTTT	CASWDRSLNTEAFF
TRBD1	TRBJ1-2	once	TRBV29-1	TGCAGCGCGTATCAGGGACAGAGTTACTATGGCTACACCTTC	CSAYQGQSYYGYTF
.	TRBJ1-5	.	TRBV19	TGTGCCAGTAGTGAAGGACAGACGGTAAATCAGCCCCAGCATTTT	CASSEGQTVNQPQHF
.	TRBJ1-2	.	TRBV30	TGTGCCTGGACCCCTACCCCCAGGACAAGGGGAGGCTACACCTTC	CAWTPTPRTRGGYTF